This T cell receptor beta chain was found in a study of Ad26.COV2.S vaccination and SARS-CoV-2 variants. CDR3 length: 15 amino acids. The junction had 4 bases not matched to a gene; V was cut back by 4 bases and J by 0 bases. The germline CDR1 and CDR2 sequences are MGHRA and YSYEKL. Treatment here: roughly 20 received Ad26.COV2.S at low or high dose, single or two shots; about 5 received placebo; per-sample allocation not given. Sample collection was performed on day 63 after the first vaccine or placebo injection. TCRdb's copy holds only in-frame clones and misses some; the assay was immunoSEQ multiplex PCR. The sample records 250,000 or so clones, around 90% being singletons.

Sequenced here: peripheral blood, sampled in a trial of Ad26.COV2.S vaccine versus placebo. This chain joins TRBV4-1 and TRBJ1-1, with 8 bases fitting TRBD1. The clonotype originates from a person aged 18-60 years who received the Ad26.COV2.S COVID-19 vaccine or a placebo. The CDR3: CASSLSGGMNTEAFF. The DNA for the CDR3 is TGCGCCAGCAGCCTGTCAGGGGGCATGAACACTGAAGCTTTCTTT.